This TCR beta chain was identified during a study of blood T cell repertoires in COVID-19. About the research overall: The United States, Italy and Spain supplied acute and convalescent COVID-19 samples. PBMCs, B-cell-depleted T cells, or T cells were the source of the cDNA or gDNA that made up the material.

This clone was detected a few times. The CDR3 consists of 12 residues. Trimming left V 3 bases short and J 2 bases short, with 7 bases between. Germline lookup yields CDR1 GTSNPN and CDR2 SVGIG (reference sequence). In the authors' workflow: Using reference gene primer amplification, nucleated cell counts were estimated. Some clones are missing from TCRdb's copy, which holds only in-frame ones; the method was immunoSEQ multiplex PCR. V, J and clone size derive from that table, while D and trimming were established from the DNA sequence. Of 120,000 or so clones listed, approximately 87% were seen once; the top ten hold under 5%.

The receptor comes from a man aged 55-75 years with acute or convalescent COVID-19. The J gene is TRBJ1-2, the V gene TRBV30; no reliable D call. Sequencing was done on a sample of peripheral blood. The CDR3 coding sequence is TGTGCCTGGAGCAGAGGGAACTATGGCTACACCTTC. This translates into CAWSRGNYGYTF.